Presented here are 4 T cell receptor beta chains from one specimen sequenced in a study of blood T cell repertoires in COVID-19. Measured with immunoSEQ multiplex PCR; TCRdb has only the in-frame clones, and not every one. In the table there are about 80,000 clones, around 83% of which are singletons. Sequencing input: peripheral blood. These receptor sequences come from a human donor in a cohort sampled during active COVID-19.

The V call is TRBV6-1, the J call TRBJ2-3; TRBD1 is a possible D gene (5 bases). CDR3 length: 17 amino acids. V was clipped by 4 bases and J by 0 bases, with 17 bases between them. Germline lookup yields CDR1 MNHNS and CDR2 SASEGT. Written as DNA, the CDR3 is TGTGCCAGCAGTGGCCTCCGACAGCTTATCAGCACAGATACGCAGTATTTT. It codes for CASSGLRQLISTDTQYF.

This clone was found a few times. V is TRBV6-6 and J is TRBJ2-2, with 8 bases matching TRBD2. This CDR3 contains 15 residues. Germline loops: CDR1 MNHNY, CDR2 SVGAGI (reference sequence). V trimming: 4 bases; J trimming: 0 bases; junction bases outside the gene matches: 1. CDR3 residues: CASSFGGANTGELFF. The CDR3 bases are TGTGCCAGCAGTTTCGGGGGGGCGAACACCGGGGAGCTGTTTTTT.

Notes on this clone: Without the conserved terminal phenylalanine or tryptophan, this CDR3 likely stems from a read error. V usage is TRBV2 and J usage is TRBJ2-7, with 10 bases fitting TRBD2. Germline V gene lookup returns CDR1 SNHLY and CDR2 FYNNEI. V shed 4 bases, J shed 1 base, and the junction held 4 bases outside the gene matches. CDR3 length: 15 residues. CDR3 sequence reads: CASSVASGSSYEQYL. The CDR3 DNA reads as TGTGCCAGCAGTGTGGCTAGCGGGAGTTCCTACGAGCAGTACCTC.

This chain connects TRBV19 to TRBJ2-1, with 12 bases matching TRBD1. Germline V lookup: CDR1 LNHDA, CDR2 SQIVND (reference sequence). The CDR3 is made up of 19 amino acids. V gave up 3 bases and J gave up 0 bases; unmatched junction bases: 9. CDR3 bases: TGTGCCAGTAGTATCAGGGGACAGGGGGCAATCTCCTCCTACAATGAGCAGTTCTTC. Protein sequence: CASSIRGQGAISSYNEQFF.